The 3 T cell receptor beta chains below all came from one sample that was sequenced in a study of TIL therapy for anti-PD-1-resistant metastatic lung cancer. Sequencing used immunoSEQ v3. Libraries were prepared by immunoSEQ multiplex PCR; TCRdb keeps only in-frame clonotypes and omits some of them. The data contain fewer than 15,000 clones, 66% of them singletons. The time point: pre-treatment sample, taken before nivolumab and TIL therapy. Tumor tissue came from excised metastases, mostly pleural nodules or supraclavicular lymph nodes. The sequencing here drew on tumor tissue, taken at baseline. Source of these receptors: a woman aged 30-79 years with non-small cell lung cancer.

The chain uses TRBV4-2 and TRBJ1-2; D is undetermined. The CDR3 has 14 amino acids. Trimming removed 5 bases at V and 3 bases at J, with 13 bases between. The germline V gene encodes CDR1 LGHNA and CDR2 YNFKEQ. CDR3 nucleotide sequence: TGTGCCAGCAGCTTAGGTCAGGCGGACTATGGCTACACCTTC. It codes for CASSLGQADYGYTF.

The chain uses TRBV7-9 and TRBJ1-2; tentatively, D is TRBD1 (5 bases). The CDR3 has 14 amino acids. V lost 3 bases, J lost 7 bases, and 15 bases lay in between. The germline V gene encodes CDR1 SEHNR and CDR2 FQNEAQ (reference sequence). CDR3 loop: CASSFGTGERGYTF. The DNA of the CDR3 is TGTGCCAGCAGCTTCGGGACGGGGGAACGTGGCTACACCTTC.

This chain connects TRBV5-4 to TRBJ1-4; D uncertain. Germline V gene sequence: CDR1 SGHNT, CDR2 YYREEE (reference sequence). The V gene lost 0 bases and the J gene lost 3 bases, with 12 bases spanning the gap. The CDR3 consists of 16 residues. CDR3 sequence reads: CASSLVNSGPNEKLFF. CDR3 bases: TGTGCCAGCAGCTTGGTCAACAGTGGGCCTAATGAAAAACTGTTTTTT.